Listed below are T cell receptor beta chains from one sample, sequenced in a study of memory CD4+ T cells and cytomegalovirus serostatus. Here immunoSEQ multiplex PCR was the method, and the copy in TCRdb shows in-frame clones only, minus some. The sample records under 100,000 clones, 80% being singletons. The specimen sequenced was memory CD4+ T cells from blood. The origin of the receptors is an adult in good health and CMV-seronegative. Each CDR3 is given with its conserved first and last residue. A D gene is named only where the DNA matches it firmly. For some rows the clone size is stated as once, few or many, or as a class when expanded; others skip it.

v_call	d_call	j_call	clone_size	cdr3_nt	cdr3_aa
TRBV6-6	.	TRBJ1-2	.	TGTGCCAGCAGTTACGTGAGGGGCTACACCTTC	CASSYVRGYTF
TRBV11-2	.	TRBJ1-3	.	TGTGCCAGCAGCTTAGGTGCGGGGGATGGAAACACCATATATTTT	CASSLGAGDGNTIYF
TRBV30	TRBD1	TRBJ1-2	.	TGTGCCTGGAGTGCCTTGACAGGGGGCCTGAGTGGCTACACCTTC	CAWSALTGGLSGYTF
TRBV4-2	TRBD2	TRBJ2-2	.	TGTGCCAGCAGCCAAGTGTCGGGGGGGAACACCGGGGAGCTGTTTTTT	CASSQVSGGNTGELFF
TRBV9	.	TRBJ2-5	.	TGTGCCAGCAGCGCGACAGGGAGGAGGGAGACCCAGTACTTC	CASSATGRRETQYF
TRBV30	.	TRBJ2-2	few	TGTGCCTGGAGTGGACAGCGCTACACCGGGGAGCTGTTTTTT	CAWSGQRYTGELFF
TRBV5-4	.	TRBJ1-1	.	TGTGCCAGCAGCTTTAAGGGGGTTACGAACACTGAAGCTTTCTTT	CASSFKGVTNTEAFF
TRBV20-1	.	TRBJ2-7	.	TGCAGTGCTAGAGCCGGGACGGAGCAGTACTTC	CSARAGTEQYF
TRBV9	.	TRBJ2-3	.	TGTGCCAGCAGCCCACTTGGGTCTAGCACAGATACGCAGTATTTT	CASSPLGSSTDTQYF
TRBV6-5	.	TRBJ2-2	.	TGTGCCAGCAGCCTTTACAGCGGGGAGCTGTTTTTT	CASSLYSGELFF
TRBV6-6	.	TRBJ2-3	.	TGTGCCAGCAGTCAGACTGGACAGATAAGCACAGATACGCAGTATTTT	CASSQTGQISTDTQYF
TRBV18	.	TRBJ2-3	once	TGTGCCAGCTCACTACCTCCTAGCACAGATACGCAGTATTTT	CASSLPPSTDTQYF
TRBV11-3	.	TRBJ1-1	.	TGTGCCAGCAGCTTAGACGGTGCTGAAGCTTTCTTT	CASSLDGAEAFF
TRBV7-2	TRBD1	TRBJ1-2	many	TGTGCCAGCAGCGAGGGACAGGGGGGAGGCTACACCTTC	CASSEGQGGGYTF
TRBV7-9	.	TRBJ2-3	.	TGTGCCAGCAGCTTAAGGCGGGACGGCCGCACAGATACGCAGTATTTT	CASSLRRDGRTDTQYF
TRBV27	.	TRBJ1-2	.	TGTGCCAGCAGAACAGCTTCGGGAGGACTTGGCTACACCTTC	CASRTASGGLGYTF
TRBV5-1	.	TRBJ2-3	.	TGCGCCAGCAGCCCCACACCTTCTAGCACAGATACGCAGTATTTT	CASSPTPSSTDTQYF